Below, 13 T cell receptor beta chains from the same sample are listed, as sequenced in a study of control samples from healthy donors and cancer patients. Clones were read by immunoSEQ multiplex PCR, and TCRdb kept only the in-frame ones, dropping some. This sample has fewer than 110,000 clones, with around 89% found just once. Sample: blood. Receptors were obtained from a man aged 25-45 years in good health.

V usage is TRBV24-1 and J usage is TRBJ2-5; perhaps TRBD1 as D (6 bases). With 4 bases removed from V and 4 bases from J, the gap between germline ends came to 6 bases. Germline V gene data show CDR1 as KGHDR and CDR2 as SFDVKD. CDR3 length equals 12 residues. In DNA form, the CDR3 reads TGTGCCACCAGTGAAGGGGGAGAGACCCAGTACTTC. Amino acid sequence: CATSEGGETQYF.

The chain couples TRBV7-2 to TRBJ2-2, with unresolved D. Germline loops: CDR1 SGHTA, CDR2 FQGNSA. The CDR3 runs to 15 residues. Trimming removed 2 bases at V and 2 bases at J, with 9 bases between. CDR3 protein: CASSLRSVNTGELFF. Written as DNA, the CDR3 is TGTGCCAGCAGCTTAAGGTCCGTTAACACCGGGGAGCTGTTTTTT. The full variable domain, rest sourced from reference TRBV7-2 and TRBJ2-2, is GAGVSQSPSNKVTEKGKDVELRCDPISGHTALYWYRQSLGQGLEFLIYFQGNSAPDKSGLPSDRFSAERTGGSVSTLTIQRTQQEDSAVYLCASSLRSVNTGELFFGEGSRLTVL.

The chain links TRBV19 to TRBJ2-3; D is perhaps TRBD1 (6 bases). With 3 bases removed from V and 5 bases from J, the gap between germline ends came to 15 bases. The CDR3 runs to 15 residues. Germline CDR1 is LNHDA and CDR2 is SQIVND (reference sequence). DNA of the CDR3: TGTGCCAGTAGTATGGGGGCAGGGGCGGGAGATACGCAGTATTTT. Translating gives CASSMGAGAGDTQYF.

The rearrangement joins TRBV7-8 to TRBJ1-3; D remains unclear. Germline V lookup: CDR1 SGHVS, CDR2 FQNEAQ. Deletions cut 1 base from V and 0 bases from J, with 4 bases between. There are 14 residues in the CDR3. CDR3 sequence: CASSLGSSGNTIYF. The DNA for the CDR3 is TGTGCCAGCAGCTTAGGCAGCTCTGGAAACACCATATATTTT.

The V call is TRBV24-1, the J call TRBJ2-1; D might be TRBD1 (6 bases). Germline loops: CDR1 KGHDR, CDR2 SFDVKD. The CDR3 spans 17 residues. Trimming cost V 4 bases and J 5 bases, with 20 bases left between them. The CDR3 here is CATSEDPRGGLDNEQFF. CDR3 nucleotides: TGTGCCACCAGTGAAGATCCCAGGGGTGGGTTGGACAATGAGCAGTTCTTC.

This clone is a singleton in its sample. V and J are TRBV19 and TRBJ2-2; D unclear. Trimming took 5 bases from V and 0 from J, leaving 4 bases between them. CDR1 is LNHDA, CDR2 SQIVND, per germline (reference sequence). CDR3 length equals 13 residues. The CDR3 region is CASSRSNTGELFF. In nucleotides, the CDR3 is TGTGCCAGTAGTCGGTCGAACACCGGGGAGCTGTTTTTT.

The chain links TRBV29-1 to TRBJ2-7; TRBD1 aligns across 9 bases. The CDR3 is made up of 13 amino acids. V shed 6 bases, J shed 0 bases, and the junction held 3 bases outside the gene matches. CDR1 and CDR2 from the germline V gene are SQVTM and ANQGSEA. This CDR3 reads CSVTGGSSYEQYF. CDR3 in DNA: TGCAGCGTGACAGGGGGGAGCTCCTACGAGCAGTACTTC.

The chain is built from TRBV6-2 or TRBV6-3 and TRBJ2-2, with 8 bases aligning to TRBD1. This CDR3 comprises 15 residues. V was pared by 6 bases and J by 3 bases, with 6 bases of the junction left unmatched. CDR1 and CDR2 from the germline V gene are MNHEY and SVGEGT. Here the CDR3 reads CASSIRTGYTGELFF. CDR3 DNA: TGTGCCAGCAGCATCCGGACAGGGTACACCGGGGAGCTGTTTTTT.

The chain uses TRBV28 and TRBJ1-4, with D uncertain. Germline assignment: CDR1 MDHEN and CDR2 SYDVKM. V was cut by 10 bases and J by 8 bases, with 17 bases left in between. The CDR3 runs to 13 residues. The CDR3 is CATRTSAGEKLFF. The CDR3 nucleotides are TGTGCCACCCGGACGTCGGCGGGAGAAAAACTGTTTTTT.

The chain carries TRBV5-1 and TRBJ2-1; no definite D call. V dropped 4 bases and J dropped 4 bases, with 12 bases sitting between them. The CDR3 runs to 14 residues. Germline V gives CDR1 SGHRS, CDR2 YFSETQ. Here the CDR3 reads CASSHPETYNEQFF. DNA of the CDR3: TGCGCCAGCAGCCATCCCGAGACGTACAATGAGCAGTTCTTC.

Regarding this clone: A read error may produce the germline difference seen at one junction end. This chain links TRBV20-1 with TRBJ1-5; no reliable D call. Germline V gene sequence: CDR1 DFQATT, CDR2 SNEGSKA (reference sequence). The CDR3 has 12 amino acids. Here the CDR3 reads CSASWWNQPQHF. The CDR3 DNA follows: TGCAGCGCTAGTTGGTGGAATCAGCCCCAGCATTTT.

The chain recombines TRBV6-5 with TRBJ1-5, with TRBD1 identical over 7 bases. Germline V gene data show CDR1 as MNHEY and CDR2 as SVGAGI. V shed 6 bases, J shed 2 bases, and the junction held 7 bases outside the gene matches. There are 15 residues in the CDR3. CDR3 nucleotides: TGTGCCAGCAGACCGACAGGGCTGGGCAATCAGCCCCAGCATTTT. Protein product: CASRPTGLGNQPQHF.

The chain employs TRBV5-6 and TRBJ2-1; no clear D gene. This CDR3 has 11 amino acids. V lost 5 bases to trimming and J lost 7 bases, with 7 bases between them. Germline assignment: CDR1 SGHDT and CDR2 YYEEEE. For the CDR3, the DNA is TGTGCCAGCAGTTCGGCGAATGAGCAGTTCTTC. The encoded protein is CASSSANEQFF.